This TCR beta chain was recovered during a study of technical replicates of blood from a few donors. Profiled with immunoSEQ multiplex PCR; TCRdb holds only in-frame clones, not every one. In the table there are about 80,000 clones, roughly 94% of which are singletons. This clone showed up just once. Sequences were obtained from T cells isolated from PBMCs. This clonotype was sampled from a human donor in good health.

The CDR3 DNA is TGTGCCAGCGTGGACGGGAGGTACGAGACCCAGTACTTC. Translation gives CASVDGRYETQYF. The chain couples TRBV6-6 to TRBJ2-5; the match to TRBD2 covers 7 bases. Germline CDR1 reads MNHNY; CDR2 reads SVGAGI (reference sequence). V dropped 8 bases and J dropped 5; count of bases not matched to a gene: 8. This CDR3 spans 13 amino acids.